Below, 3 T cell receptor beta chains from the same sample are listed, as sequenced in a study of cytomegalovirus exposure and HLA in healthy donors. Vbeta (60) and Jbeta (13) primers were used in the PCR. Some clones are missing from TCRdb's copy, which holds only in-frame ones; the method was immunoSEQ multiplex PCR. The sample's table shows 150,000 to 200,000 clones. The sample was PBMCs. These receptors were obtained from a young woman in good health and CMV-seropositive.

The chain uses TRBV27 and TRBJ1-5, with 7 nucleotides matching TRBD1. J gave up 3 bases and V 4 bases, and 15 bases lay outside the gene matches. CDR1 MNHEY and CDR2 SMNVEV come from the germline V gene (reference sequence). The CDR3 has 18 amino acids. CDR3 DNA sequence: TGTGCCAGCAGTTCATCAACCAACAGGGGAGTGGACAATCAGCCCCAGCATTTT. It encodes CASSSSTNRGVDNQPQHF.

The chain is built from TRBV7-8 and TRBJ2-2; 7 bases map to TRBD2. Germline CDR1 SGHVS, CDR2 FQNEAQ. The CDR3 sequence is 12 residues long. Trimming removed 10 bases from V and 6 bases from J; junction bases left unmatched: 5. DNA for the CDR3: TGTGCCACCCTGGGGGGGGCCGGGGAGCTGTTTTTT. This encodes CATLGGAGELFF. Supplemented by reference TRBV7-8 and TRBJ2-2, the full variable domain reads GAGVSQSPRYKVAKRGQDVALRCDPISGHVSLFWYQQALGQGPEFLTYFQNEAQLDKSGLPSDRFFAERPEGSVSTLKIQRTQQEDSAVYLCATLGGAGELFFGEGSRLTVL.

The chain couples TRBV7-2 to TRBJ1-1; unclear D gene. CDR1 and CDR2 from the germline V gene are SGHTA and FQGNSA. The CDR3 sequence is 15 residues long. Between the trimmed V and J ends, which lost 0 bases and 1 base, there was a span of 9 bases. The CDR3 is CASSLAQLTNTEAFF. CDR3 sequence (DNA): TGTGCCAGCAGCTTAGCGCAGTTAACGAACACTGAAGCTTTCTTT.